The 14 T cell receptor beta chains presented below share a single source sample, sequenced in a study of lymphopenia after photon versus proton radiotherapy. The assay was immunoSEQ multiplex PCR, and TCRdb's table has in-frame clones only and misses some. The top ten hold roughly 15% of the sample, which has over 30,000 clones, roughly 84% seen once. Sample: peripheral blood, taken from a patient treated with proton-based radiotherapy. The receptors stem from a woman aged 70-85 years with pancreatic cancer.

V gene TRBV15 combines with J gene TRBJ1-2; D might be TRBD1 (6 bases). Germline V gene sequence: CDR1 LNHNV, CDR2 YYDKDF (reference sequence). This CDR3 has 17 residues. V was cut by 3 bases and J by 10 bases, with 27 bases left in between. The CDR3: CATSRSLSLSTDSIYTF. The DNA for the CDR3 is TGTGCCACCAGCAGGTCCCTTAGTCTATCCACGGACAGTATCTACACCTTC.

The rearrangement uses TRBV11-2 and TRBJ2-3; the match to TRBD1 covers 7 bases. Trimming cost V 2 bases and J 2 bases; bases outside gene matches: 4. CDR3 length equals 15 residues. The germline V gene has CDR1 SGHAT and CDR2 FQNNGV. The CDR3 protein is CASSLRGQATDTQYF. The CDR3 DNA reads TGTGCCAGCAGCTTACGCGGACAGGCCACAGATACGCAGTATTTT.

The genes are TRBV5-6 and TRBJ2-7; 7 bases are shared with TRBD1. Germline trimming cut 6 bases from V and 5 bases from J; bases unmatched to any gene: 8. The CDR3 runs to 13 residues. Germline CDR1 reads SGHDT; CDR2 reads YYEEEE. This CDR3 is CASNDGGQHEQYF. CDR3 bases: TGTGCCAGCAACGATGGGGGACAGCACGAGCAGTACTTC.

This clone was picked up a small number of times. The chain employs TRBV5-1 and TRBJ2-7; D might be TRBD1 or TRBD2, each matching 5 bases. The CDR3 has 14 amino acids. The germline V gene encodes CDR1 SGHRS and CDR2 YFSETQ. V lost 6 bases and J lost 1, with 14 bases in between. The CDR3 region is CASNPGTQSYEQYF. CDR3 nucleotide sequence: TGCGCCAGCAATCCCGGGACGCAGTCCTACGAGCAGTACTTC. The full variable domain, in which reference TRBV5-1 and TRBJ2-7 provide the parts outside the CDR3, is KAGVTQTPRYLIKTRGQQVTLSCSPISGHRSVSWYQQTPGQGLQFLFEYFSETQRNKGNFPGRFSGRQFSNSRSEMNVSTLELGDSALYLCASNPGTQSYEQYFGPGTRLTVT.

The rearrangement links TRBV6-5 to TRBJ2-1, with 8 bases fitting TRBD2. Trimming took 2 bases from V and 3 from J; bases not matched to a gene: 3. The CDR3 has 15 amino acids. The germline gives CDR1 MNHEY, CDR2 SVGAGI. The CDR3 loop reads CASSYTAGDYNEQFF. Written as DNA, the CDR3 is TGTGCCAGCAGTTACACAGCGGGGGACTACAATGAGCAGTTCTTC.

This chain's CDR3 is CASSRYSYEQYF. Written as DNA, the CDR3 is TGTGCCAGCAGTCGGTACTCCTACGAGCAGTACTTC. The J gene is TRBJ2-7, the V gene TRBV6-1; D is unresolved. Trimming left V 5 bases short and J 0 bases short, with 5 bases between. CDR3 length equals 12 residues. Germline CDR1 MNHNS, CDR2 SASEGT.

This chain links TRBV9 with TRBJ2-7; D gene unclear. The length of the CDR3 is 12 residues. The V gene lost 4 bases and the J gene lost 2 bases, with 7 bases spanning the gap. Germline lookup yields CDR1 SGDLS and CDR2 YYNGEE. The CDR3 is CASSSDPYEQYF. The CDR3 coding sequence is TGTGCCAGCAGCTCTGACCCCTACGAGCAGTACTTC.

The rearrangement joins TRBV18 to TRBJ2-5, with unresolved D. The CDR3 loop spans 12 amino acids. Between the trimmed V and J ends, which lost 3 bases and 1 base, there was a span of 3 bases. Germline CDR1 and CDR2: KGHSH and LQKENI. CDR3 coding DNA: TGTGCCAGCTCACCCTCCCAAGAGACCCAGTACTTC. It encodes CASSPSQETQYF.

The chain uses TRBV6-5 and TRBJ1-1; possibly TRBD1 for D (6 bases). CDR1 and CDR2 (germline): MNHEY, SVGAGI. Trimming took off 2 bases at V and 0 bases at J, with 10 bases between the two ends. The CDR3 consists of 15 residues. Written as DNA, the CDR3 is TGTGCCAGCAGTTACCGCGGACAGATGAACACTGAAGCTTTCTTT. Encoded protein: CASSYRGQMNTEAFF.

The V and J genes are TRBV19 and TRBJ2-3; D is ambiguous. The germline V and J ends were trimmed by 2 bases and 2 bases, with 2 bases remaining between them. CDR1 is LNHDA and CDR2 is SQIVND in the germline V gene (reference sequence). The CDR3 totals 12 residues. The DNA for the CDR3 is TGTGCCAGTAGTATAAACACAGATACGCAGTATTTT. It yields the protein CASSINTDTQYF.

V is TRBV28 and J is TRBJ2-1; 11 bases are a match to TRBD2. The trim removed 6 bases at V and 4 bases at J, leaving 8 bases unmatched. The CDR3 covers 16 residues. Germline V lookup: CDR1 MDHEN, CDR2 SYDVKM. The CDR3 is CASSPRLAGLYNEQFF. In DNA, the CDR3 is TGTGCCAGCAGCCCGCGACTAGCGGGATTGTACAATGAGCAGTTCTTC.

The sample holds one count of this clone. The chain recombines TRBV7-9 with TRBJ2-3; D uncertain. This CDR3 region has 14 residues. CDR1 and CDR2 from the germline V gene are SEHNR and FQNEAQ (reference sequence). V lost 1 base and J lost 6, with 11 bases in between. CDR3 nucleotide sequence: TGTGCCAGCAGCTTAGGAGGTCTTTGGGATACGCAGTATTTT. Translated, it gives CASSLGGLWDTQYF.

The genes are TRBV11-1 and TRBJ1-1; D is possibly TRBD1 (5 bases). From germline, CDR1 is SGHAT and CDR2 FQDESV (reference sequence). Deletions cut 5 bases from V and 2 bases from J, with 9 bases between. The CDR3 covers 13 residues. The CDR3 coding sequence is TGTGCCAGCAGCCGGGACTACAACACTGAAGCTTTCTTT. This encodes CASSRDYNTEAFF.

This clone has more than one count but fewer than ten. V and J are TRBV7-6 and TRBJ1-1, with D hard to call. Trimming shortened V by 2 bases and J by 2 bases, and 3 bases separated the two germline ends. Per germline, CDR1 SGHVS and CDR2 FNYEAQ. CDR3 length: 12 amino acids. CDR3 sequence (DNA): TGTGCCAGCAGCTTACAAAACACTGAAGCTTTCTTT. It encodes CASSLQNTEAFF.